This entry features one T cell receptor beta chain sequence. What it binds is unknown. Method: immunoSEQ multiplex PCR; TCRdb's copy keeps in-frame clones and lacks some. The sample carries some 40,000 clones, about 90% recorded once. This sample is part of a study of graft-versus-host responses after intestinal transplantation. Study-wide context: Tacrolimus plus steroids were given to all recipients for roughly three years, preceded by anti-thymocyte globulin induction.

Losses at the gene ends were 3 bases for V and 3 bases for J; bases not matched to a gene: 14. The CDR3 has 17 residues. CDR1 MDHEN and CDR2 SYDVKM come from the germline V gene. General observations from the study: Some GvH clones appeared in ileal mucosa or blood before recipient bone marrow.

Here the sequenced sample was PBMCs, taken 300 to 320 days after intestinal transplant. The receptor's source is a human patient who received an intestinal transplant, so some T cells may come from the graft donor. V gene TRBV28 combines with J gene TRBJ2-7, with 7 bases matching TRBD1. The DNA of the CDR3 is TGTGCCAGCAGTTTCCTATCCGCGACAGGGCCCAACTACGAGCAGTACTTC. The encoded protein is CASSFLSATGPNYEQYF.